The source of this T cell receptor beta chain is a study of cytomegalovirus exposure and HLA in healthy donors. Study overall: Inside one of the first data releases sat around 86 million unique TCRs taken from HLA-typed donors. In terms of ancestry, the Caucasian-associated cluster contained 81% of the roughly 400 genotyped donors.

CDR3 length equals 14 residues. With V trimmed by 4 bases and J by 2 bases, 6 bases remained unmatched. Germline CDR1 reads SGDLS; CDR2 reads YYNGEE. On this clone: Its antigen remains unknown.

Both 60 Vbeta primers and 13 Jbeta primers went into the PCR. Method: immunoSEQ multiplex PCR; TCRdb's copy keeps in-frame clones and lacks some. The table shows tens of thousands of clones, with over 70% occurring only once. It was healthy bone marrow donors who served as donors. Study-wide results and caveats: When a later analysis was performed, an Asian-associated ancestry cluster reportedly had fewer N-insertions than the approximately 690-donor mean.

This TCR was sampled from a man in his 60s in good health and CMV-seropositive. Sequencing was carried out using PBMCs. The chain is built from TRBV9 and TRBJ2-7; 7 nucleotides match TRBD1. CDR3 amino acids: CASSYGTAAYEQYF. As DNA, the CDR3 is TGTGCCAGCAGCTACGGGACAGCCGCCTACGAGCAGTACTTC.